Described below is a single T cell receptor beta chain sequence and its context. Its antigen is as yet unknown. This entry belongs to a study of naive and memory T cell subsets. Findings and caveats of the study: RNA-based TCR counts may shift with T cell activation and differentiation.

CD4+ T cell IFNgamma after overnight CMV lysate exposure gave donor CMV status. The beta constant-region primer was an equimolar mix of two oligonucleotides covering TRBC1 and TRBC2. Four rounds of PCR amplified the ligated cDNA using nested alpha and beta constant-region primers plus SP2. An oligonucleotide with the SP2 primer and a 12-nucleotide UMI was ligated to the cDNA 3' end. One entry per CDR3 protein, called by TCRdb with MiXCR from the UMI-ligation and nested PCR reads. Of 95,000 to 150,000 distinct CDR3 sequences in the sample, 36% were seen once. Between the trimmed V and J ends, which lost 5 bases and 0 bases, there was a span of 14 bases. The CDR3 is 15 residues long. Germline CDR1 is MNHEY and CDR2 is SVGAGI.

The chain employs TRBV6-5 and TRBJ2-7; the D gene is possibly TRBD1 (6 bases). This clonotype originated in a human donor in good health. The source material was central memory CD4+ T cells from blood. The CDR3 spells CASSVGHPSSYEQYF. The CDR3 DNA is TGTGCCAGCAGTGTGGGACACCCGAGCTCCTACGAGCAGTACTTC.